A selection of T cell receptor beta chains follows, all from one sample in a study of OX40 agonist ivuxolimab in advanced cancers. The assay was immunoSEQ multiplex PCR, and TCRdb's table has in-frame clones only and misses some. The top ten clones hold around 1% of a sample with tens of thousands of clones, about 85% of them seen once. The sequencing used CD4+ or CD8+ T cells sorted from blood, collected in a trial of the OX40 agonist ivuxolimab. These receptor sequences come from an adult with an advanced solid tumor such as melanoma, head and neck, liver or kidney cancer. CDR3s include the opening cysteine and the closing phenylalanine or tryptophan. Fields, in order: J gene, V gene, D gene, clone size, CDR3 protein, CDR3 DNA. A D gene is named only where the DNA matches it firmly. Size values are once, few and many counts, or a class for expanded clones, and some rows have none.

J gene: TRBJ2-7; V gene: TRBV7-9; D gene: NA; clone size: few; CDR3 protein: CASSLGPGRYEQYF; CDR3 DNA: TGTGCCAGCAGCTTAGGTCCAGGGCGGTACGAGCAGTACTTC
J gene: TRBJ1-1; V gene: TRBV28; D gene: NA; clone size: NA; CDR3 protein: CASSTMMLNTEAFF; CDR3 DNA: TGTGCCAGCAGTACGATGATGCTGAACACTGAAGCTTTCTTT
J gene: TRBJ2-1; V gene: TRBV7-3; D gene: NA; clone size: NA; CDR3 protein: CASSSGSPGVEQFF; CDR3 DNA: TGTGCCAGCAGCTCCGGGAGTCCCGGGGTTGAGCAGTTCTTC
J gene: TRBJ1-3; V gene: TRBV5-4; D gene: TRBD1; clone size: NA; CDR3 protein: CASSLGGTVGGNTIYF; CDR3 DNA: TGTGCCAGCAGCTTGGGAGGGACAGTAGGAGGAAACACCATATATTTT
J gene: TRBJ1-5; V gene: TRBV19; D gene: TRBD1; clone size: NA; CDR3 protein: CASSGQGGNQPQHF; CDR3 DNA: TGTGCCAGTAGCGGACAGGGCGGCAATCAGCCCCAGCATTTT
J gene: TRBJ1-2; V gene: TRBV19; D gene: TRBD1; clone size: NA; CDR3 protein: CASSIDLGTGFGYTF; CDR3 DNA: TGTGCCAGTAGTATAGATCTCGGGACAGGGTTCGGCTACACCTTC
J gene: TRBJ2-1; V gene: TRBV7-9; D gene: TRBD2; clone size: NA; CDR3 protein: CASSSPGLAGGSSYNEQFF; CDR3 DNA: TGTGCCAGCAGCTCACCGGGACTAGCGGGAGGGAGCTCCTACAATGAGCAGTTCTTC
J gene: TRBJ2-5; V gene: TRBV7-7; D gene: NA; clone size: NA; CDR3 protein: CASSSGAGMGTQYF; CDR3 DNA: TGTGCTAGCAGCTCGGGAGCGGGCATGGGGACCCAGTACTTC
J gene: TRBJ2-7; V gene: TRBV5-6; D gene: NA; clone size: NA; CDR3 protein: CASSLRAYEQYF; CDR3 DNA: TGTGCCAGCAGCTTACGAGCCTACGAGCAGTACTTC
J gene: TRBJ2-1; V gene: TRBV5-1; D gene: NA; clone size: NA; CDR3 protein: CASSQARSYNEQFF; CDR3 DNA: TGCGCCAGCAGCCAGGCTAGGTCCTACAATGAGCAGTTCTTC
J gene: TRBJ2-7; V gene: TRBV27; D gene: NA; clone size: NA; CDR3 protein: CATPNSSYEQYF; CDR3 DNA: TGTGCCACCCCCAACAGCTCCTACGAGCAGTACTTC
J gene: TRBJ1-1; V gene: TRBV19; D gene: NA; clone size: NA; CDR3 protein: CASYPRAGTMNTEAFF; CDR3 DNA: TGTGCCAGTTATCCAAGGGCGGGGACTATGAACACTGAAGCTTTCTTT
J gene: TRBJ1-2; V gene: TRBV28; D gene: NA; clone size: NA; CDR3 protein: CASTRYGAYTF; CDR3 DNA: TGTGCCAGCACCCGATATGGGGCATACACCTTC
J gene: TRBJ2-1; V gene: TRBV18; D gene: TRBD2; clone size: NA; CDR3 protein: CASSPASGLNEQFF; CDR3 DNA: TGTGCCAGCTCGCCGGCTAGCGGGCTCAATGAGCAGTTCTTC
J gene: TRBJ2-6; V gene: TRBV5-1; D gene: NA; clone size: NA; CDR3 protein: CASNTAFGANVLTF; CDR3 DNA: TGCGCCAGCAATACGGCCTTTGGGGCCAACGTCCTGACTTTC
J gene: TRBJ2-1; V gene: TRBV7-3; D gene: TRBD2; clone size: NA; CDR3 protein: CASSSSGTRVNEQFF; CDR3 DNA: TGTGCCAGCAGCTCCTCCGGGACTAGGGTCAATGAGCAGTTCTTC
J gene: TRBJ2-1; V gene: TRBV6-6; D gene: NA; clone size: NA; CDR3 protein: CASSYSQGGSYNEQFF; CDR3 DNA: TGTGCCAGCAGTTACTCCCAGGGAGGCTCCTACAATGAGCAGTTCTTC
J gene: TRBJ2-6; V gene: TRBV29-1; D gene: NA; clone size: NA; CDR3 protein: CSVEDLRGSGANVLTF; CDR3 DNA: TGCAGCGTTGAAGATCTGAGGGGCTCTGGGGCCAACGTCCTGACTTTC
J gene: TRBJ2-7; V gene: TRBV7-6; D gene: TRBD2; clone size: NA; CDR3 protein: CASSLVAGGTYEQYF; CDR3 DNA: TGTGCCAGCAGCTTAGTAGCGGGAGGAACCTACGAGCAGTACTTC
J gene: TRBJ1-2; V gene: TRBV15; D gene: NA; clone size: NA; CDR3 protein: CATSRARGDGYTF; CDR3 DNA: TGTGCCACCAGCAGAGCCCGGGGGGATGGCTACACCTTC
J gene: TRBJ1-5; V gene: TRBV7-7; D gene: NA; clone size: NA; CDR3 protein: CASSITRGQPQHF; CDR3 DNA: TGTGCCAGCAGCATTACCAGGGGACAGCCCCAGCATTTT
J gene: TRBJ2-7; V gene: TRBV30; D gene: TRBD2; clone size: NA; CDR3 protein: CAWSVLAGVRYEQYF; CDR3 DNA: TGTGCCTGGAGTGTACTTGCGGGAGTACGATACGAGCAGTACTTC
J gene: TRBJ2-2; V gene: TRBV7-8; D gene: NA; clone size: NA; CDR3 protein: CASSLSQGVVTGELFF; CDR3 DNA: TGTGCCAGCAGCTTAAGTCAGGGAGTAGTCACCGGGGAGCTGTTTTTT
J gene: TRBJ2-5; V gene: TRBV20-1; D gene: NA; clone size: once; CDR3 protein: CSVPIGETQYF; CDR3 DNA: TGCAGTGTCCCGATTGGTGAGACCCAGTACTTC
J gene: TRBJ2-7; V gene: TRBV16; D gene: NA; clone size: once; CDR3 protein: CASSRSYEQYF; CDR3 DNA: TGTGCCAGCAGCCGAAGCTACGAGCAGTACTTC
J gene: TRBJ2-6; V gene: TRBV10-3; D gene: NA; clone size: NA; CDR3 protein: CAISDFQGSGANVLTF; CDR3 DNA: TGTGCCATCAGTGATTTTCAGGGATCTGGGGCCAACGTCCTGACTTTC
J gene: TRBJ2-7; V gene: TRBV7-2; D gene: TRBD1; clone size: NA; CDR3 protein: CASSLDRGEGGQYF; CDR3 DNA: TGTGCCAGCAGCTTAGACAGGGGCGAGGGTGGGCAGTACTTC
J gene: TRBJ1-2; V gene: TRBV19; D gene: NA; clone size: NA; CDR3 protein: CATAYKANYGYTF; CDR3 DNA: TGTGCCACTGCGTACAAAGCCAATTATGGCTACACCTTC
J gene: TRBJ1-4; V gene: TRBV19; D gene: NA; clone size: NA; CDR3 protein: CASSVGEKLFF; CDR3 DNA: TGTGCCAGTAGCGTGGGGGAAAAACTGTTTTTT
J gene: TRBJ2-3; V gene: TRBV20-1; D gene: NA; clone size: NA; CDR3 protein: CSVDWGDTQYF; CDR3 DNA: TGCAGCGTCGATTGGGGCGATACGCAGTATTTT
J gene: TRBJ2-2; V gene: TRBV7-7; D gene: TRBD2; clone size: NA; CDR3 protein: CASSLAGNTGELFF; CDR3 DNA: TGTGCCAGCAGCCTAGCGGGAAACACCGGGGAGCTGTTTTTT
J gene: TRBJ2-3; V gene: TRBV7-2; D gene: NA; clone size: NA; CDR3 protein: CASSPGQLSTDTQYF; CDR3 DNA: TGTGCCAGCAGCCCAGGACAGCTCAGCACAGATACGCAGTATTTT
J gene: TRBJ2-3; V gene: TRBV5-5; D gene: NA; clone size: few; CDR3 protein: CASSFRSTDTQYF; CDR3 DNA: TGTGCCAGCAGCTTCCGAAGCACAGATACGCAGTATTTT
J gene: TRBJ2-1; V gene: TRBV10-1; D gene: NA; clone size: NA; CDR3 protein: CASSDAGTYSYNEQFF; CDR3 DNA: TGCGCCAGCAGTGACGCGGGGACATATTCCTACAATGAGCAGTTCTTC
J gene: TRBJ2-3; V gene: TRBV4-3; D gene: NA; clone size: NA; CDR3 protein: CASSQETHTDTQYF; CDR3 DNA: TGCGCCAGCAGCCAGGAGACTCACACAGATACGCAGTATTTT
J gene: TRBJ1-1; V gene: TRBV27; D gene: NA; clone size: NA; CDR3 protein: CASSLKPSGNTEAFF; CDR3 DNA: TGTGCCAGCAGTTTAAAGCCCTCGGGGAACACTGAAGCTTTCTTT
J gene: TRBJ2-2; V gene: TRBV4-2; D gene: TRBD1; clone size: NA; CDR3 protein: CASSHATGGSNTGELFF; CDR3 DNA: TGTGCCAGCAGCCACGCGACAGGGGGATCGAACACCGGGGAGCTGTTTTTT
J gene: TRBJ1-5; V gene: TRBV6-5; D gene: NA; clone size: NA; CDR3 protein: CASSYSTSNQPQHF; CDR3 DNA: TGTGCCAGCAGTTACTCTACTAGCAATCAGCCCCAGCATTTT
J gene: TRBJ1-5; V gene: TRBV28; D gene: TRBD1; clone size: NA; CDR3 protein: CASSIVGQGNQPQHF; CDR3 DNA: TGTGCCAGCAGTATTGTCGGACAGGGAAATCAGCCCCAGCATTTT
J gene: TRBJ2-2; V gene: TRBV6-5; D gene: TRBD2; clone size: NA; CDR3 protein: CASTRLAGSAGELFF; CDR3 DNA: TGTGCCAGCACTAGACTAGCGGGAAGCGCCGGGGAGCTGTTTTTT
J gene: TRBJ1-2; V gene: TRBV6-5; D gene: TRBD1; clone size: NA; CDR3 protein: CASTPSTGGYYGYTF; CDR3 DNA: TGTGCCAGCACTCCCTCGACAGGGGGCTACTATGGCTACACCTTC
J gene: TRBJ1-2; V gene: TRBV30; D gene: NA; clone size: few; CDR3 protein: CAWTYGQGYTF; CDR3 DNA: TGTGCCTGGACGTACGGTCAGGGCTACACCTTC
J gene: TRBJ2-1; V gene: TRBV5-8; D gene: TRBD2; clone size: once; CDR3 protein: CASSGGTSGRGPLGDEQFF; CDR3 DNA: TGTGCCAGCAGCGGGGGGACTAGCGGGAGAGGCCCGCTTGGGGATGAGCAGTTCTTC
J gene: TRBJ2-3; V gene: TRBV19; D gene: NA; clone size: NA; CDR3 protein: CASSIQMGITDTQYF; CDR3 DNA: TGTGCCAGTAGCATACAAATGGGGATAACAGATACGCAGTATTTT
J gene: TRBJ2-2; V gene: TRBV27; D gene: NA; clone size: many; CDR3 protein: CASSSLNTGELFF; CDR3 DNA: TGTGCCAGCAGTTCGTTGAACACCGGGGAGCTGTTTTTT
J gene: TRBJ2-5; V gene: TRBV7-9; D gene: TRBD2; clone size: NA; CDR3 protein: CASRSGLAGQETQYF; CDR3 DNA: TGTGCCAGCAGGTCGGGACTAGCGGGCCAAGAGACCCAGTACTTC
J gene: TRBJ2-7; V gene: TRBV7-9; D gene: TRBD2; clone size: NA; CDR3 protein: CASSLSPHLAGGDEQYF; CDR3 DNA: TGTGCCAGCAGCTTATCTCCCCATCTAGCGGGAGGGGACGAGCAGTACTTC
J gene: TRBJ2-5; V gene: TRBV18; D gene: NA; clone size: once; CDR3 protein: CASSPSQGPGETQYF; CDR3 DNA: TGTGCCAGCTCACCATCCCAGGGACCTGGGGAGACCCAGTACTTC